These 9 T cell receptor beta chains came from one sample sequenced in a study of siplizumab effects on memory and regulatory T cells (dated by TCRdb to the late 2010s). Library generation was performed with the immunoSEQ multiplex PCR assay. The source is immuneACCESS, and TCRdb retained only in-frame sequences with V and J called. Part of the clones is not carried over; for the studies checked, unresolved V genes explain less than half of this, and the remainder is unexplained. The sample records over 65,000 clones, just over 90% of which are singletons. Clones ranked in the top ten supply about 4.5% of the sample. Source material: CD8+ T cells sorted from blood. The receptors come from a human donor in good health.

CDR3 nucleotides: TGTGCCAGTAGTAACAGGGGTGGCTATGGCTACACCTTC. Translated, it gives CASSNRGGYGYTF. The genes are TRBV19 and TRBJ1-2; TRBD1 aligns across 7 bases. The trim removed 4 bases at V and 4 bases at J, leaving 3 bases unmatched. The CDR3 length is 13 residues. CDR1 and CDR2 (germline): LNHDA, SQIVND (reference sequence).

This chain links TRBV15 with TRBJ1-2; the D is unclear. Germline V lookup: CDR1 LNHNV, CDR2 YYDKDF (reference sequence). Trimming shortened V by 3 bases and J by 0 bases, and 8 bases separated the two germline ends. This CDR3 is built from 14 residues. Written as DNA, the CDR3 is TGTGCCACCAGCAGCGAAACAGCTAACTATGGCTACACCTTC. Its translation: CATSSETANYGYTF.

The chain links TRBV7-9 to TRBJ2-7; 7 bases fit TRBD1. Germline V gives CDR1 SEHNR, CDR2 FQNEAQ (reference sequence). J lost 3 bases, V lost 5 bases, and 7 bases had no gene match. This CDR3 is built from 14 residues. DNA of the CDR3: TGTGCCAGCAGCCCGACAGGGACCAACTACGAGCAGTACTTC. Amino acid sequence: CASSPTGTNYEQYF.

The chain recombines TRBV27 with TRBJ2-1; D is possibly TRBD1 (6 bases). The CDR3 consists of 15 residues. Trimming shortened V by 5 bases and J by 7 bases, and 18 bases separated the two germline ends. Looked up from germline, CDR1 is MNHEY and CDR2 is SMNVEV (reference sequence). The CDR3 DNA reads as TGTGCCAGCAGTCCGGGGAACAGGGTATCAAATGAGCAGTTCTTC. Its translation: CASSPGNRVSNEQFF.

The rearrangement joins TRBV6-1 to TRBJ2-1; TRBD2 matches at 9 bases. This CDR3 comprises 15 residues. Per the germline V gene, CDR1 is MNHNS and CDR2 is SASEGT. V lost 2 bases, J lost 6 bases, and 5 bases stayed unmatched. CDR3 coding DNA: TGTGCCAGCAGTGAATACGGCGGGGGGGCCAATGAGCAGTTCTTC. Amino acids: CASSEYGGGANEQFF.

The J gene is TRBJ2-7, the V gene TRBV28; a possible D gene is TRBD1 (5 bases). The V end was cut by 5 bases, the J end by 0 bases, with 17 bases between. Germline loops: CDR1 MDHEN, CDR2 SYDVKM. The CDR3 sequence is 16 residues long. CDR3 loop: CASSPQDTPSSYEQYF. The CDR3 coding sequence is TGTGCCAGCAGTCCCCAGGACACACCGAGCTCCTACGAGCAGTACTTC.

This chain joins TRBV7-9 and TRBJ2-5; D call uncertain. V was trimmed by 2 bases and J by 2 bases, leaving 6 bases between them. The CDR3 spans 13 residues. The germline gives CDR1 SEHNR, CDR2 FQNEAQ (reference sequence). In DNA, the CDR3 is TGTGCCAGCAGCTTACAGGTACAAGAGACCCAGTACTTC. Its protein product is CASSLQVQETQYF.

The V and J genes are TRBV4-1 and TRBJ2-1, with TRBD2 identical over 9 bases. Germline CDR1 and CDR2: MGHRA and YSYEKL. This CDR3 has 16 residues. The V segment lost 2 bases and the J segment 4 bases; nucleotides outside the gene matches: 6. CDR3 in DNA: TGCGCCAGCAGCCAACAGGGACTAGCTGCGTACAATGAGCAGTTCTTC. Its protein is CASSQQGLAAYNEQFF.

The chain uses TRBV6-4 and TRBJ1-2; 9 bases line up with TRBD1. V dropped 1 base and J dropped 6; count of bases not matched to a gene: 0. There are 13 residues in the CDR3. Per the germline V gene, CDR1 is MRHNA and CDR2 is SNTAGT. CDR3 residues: CASSDWTGDGYTF. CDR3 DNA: TGTGCCAGCAGTGACTGGACAGGGGATGGCTACACCTTC.